These T cell receptor beta chains were read from a single sample in a study of T cells in Graves' hyperthyroidism and ophthalmopathy. Each CDR3 protein gets one entry after TCRdb re-called the multiplex PCR reads with MiXCR. The sample comprises fewer than 650,000 distinct CDR3 sequences, about 15% of which are singletons, and around 4.1% rests with the top ten. The sequenced sample consisted of blood. These receptors all stem from a woman aged 40 to 49 with Graves' ophthalmopathy. CDR3s include the opening cysteine and the closing phenylalanine or tryptophan. The order of the fields is D gene, clone size, J gene, V gene, CDR3 protein, CDR3 DNA. The D gene is left open where the match is weak. Clone size is given for some rows only: seen once, a few or many times, or a class if the clone is expanded.

-	-	TRBJ2-2	TRBV3-1	CASSPDNGPGELFF	TGTGCCAGCAGCCCGGATAACGGACCCGGGGAGCTGTTTTTT
-	many	TRBJ2-7	TRBV15	CATSRERRTGYEQYF	TGTGCCACCAGCAGAGAGAGGAGAACGGGGTACGAGCAGTACTTC
-	few	TRBJ2-1	TRBV12-5	CASGTRGGNEQFF	TGTGCTAGTGGTACCAGAGGGGGCAATGAGCAGTTCTTC
TRBD1	many	TRBJ2-5	TRBV6-2/TRBV6-3	CASSYRDRTQETQYF	TGTGCCAGCAGTTATCGGGACAGGACCCAAGAGACCCAGTACTTC
-	-	TRBJ1-2	TRBV27	CASSLSGAGDYGYTF	TGTGCCAGCAGTTTATCGGGGGCGGGGGACTATGGCTACACCTTC
TRBD1	many	TRBJ2-7	TRBV6-2/TRBV6-3	CASRDDRASYEQYF	TGTGCCAGCAGGGACGACAGGGCATCCTACGAGCAGTACTTC
-	many	TRBJ2-7	TRBV28	CASSYRTETYEQYF	TGTGCCAGCAGTTACAGGACAGAAACCTACGAGCAGTACTTC
-	many	TRBJ1-5	TRBV6-2/TRBV6-3	CASSYNRFGQPQHF	TGTGCCAGCAGTTACAACAGGTTTGGCCAGCCCCAGCATTTT
TRBD1	many	TRBJ2-7	TRBV19	CASSKKGADLYEQYF	TGTGCCAGTAGTAAGAAGGGGGCCGACCTCTACGAGCAGTACTTC
-	-	TRBJ1-6	TRBV30	CAWTRDEAPLHF	TGTGCCTGGACTCGAGATGAGGCACCCCTCCACTTT
-	many	TRBJ2-7	TRBV20-1	CSARDARDIRGGYEQYF	TGCAGTGCTAGAGATGCTAGGGACATACGAGGAGGCTACGAGCAGTACTTC
TRBD1	many	TRBJ1-3	TRBV28	CASSTIDRALSGNTIYF	TGTGCCAGCAGTACCATCGACAGGGCCCTCTCTGGAAACACCATATATTTT
-	many	TRBJ2-7	TRBV15	CATSRDPPGTYEQYF	TGTGCCACCAGTCGAGATCCCCCCGGAACCTACGAGCAGTACTTC
TRBD2	many	TRBJ2-7	TRBV6-2/TRBV6-3	CASSYSLAGGPRSYEQYF	TGTGCCAGCAGTTACTCGCTAGCGGGAGGGCCTCGGTCCTACGAGCAGTACTTC
TRBD1	many	TRBJ1-2	TRBV28	CASSPLRDRNYGYTF	TGTGCCAGCAGTCCACTCCGGGACAGGAACTATGGCTACACCTTC
TRBD2	few	TRBJ2-2	TRBV7-8	CASSFGLAGAGELFF	TGTGCCAGCAGCTTTGGACTAGCGGGAGCCGGGGAGCTGTTTTTT
TRBD2	many	TRBJ2-5	TRBV28	CASSPISGRRETQYF	TGTGCCAGCAGTCCGATTAGCGGGAGGCGAGAGACCCAGTACTTC
TRBD1	medium-sized	TRBJ2-5	TRBV7-2	CASSSLGQGATQYF	TGTGCCAGCAGCTCCCTGGGACAGGGGGCGACCCAGTACTTC
-	once	TRBJ1-1	TRBV6-1	CASSEQAMVDTEAFF	TGTGCCAGCAGTGAACAGGCAATGGTCGACACTGAAGCTTTCTTT
-	many	TRBJ2-5	TRBV27	CASSLYRTQTQYF	TGTGCCAGCAGTTTATATCGCACGCAGACCCAGTACTTC
TRBD2	many	TRBJ2-1	TRBV7-9	CASSPLQLADNEQFF	TGTGCCAGCAGCCCACTTCAACTAGCGGACAATGAGCAGTTCTTC
-	many	TRBJ2-7	TRBV5-1	CASSLGLGAIYEQYF	TGCGCCAGCAGCTTGGGATTGGGAGCGATCTACGAGCAGTACTTC
TRBD2	-	TRBJ2-2	TRBV2	CASSPTSGMNTGELFF	TGTGCCAGCAGTCCGACTAGCGGGATGAACACCGGGGAGCTGTTTTTT
TRBD1	many	TRBJ1-2	TRBV7-8	CASSPGQVHYGYTF	TGTGCCAGCAGCCCTGGACAGGTTCACTATGGCTACACCTTC
TRBD1	many	TRBJ1-2	TRBV28	CASSKGQGASTF	TGTGCCAGCAGTAAGGGACAGGGGGCTAGCACCTTC
TRBD2	many	TRBJ2-5	TRBV15	CATSRPGGIETQYF	TGTGCCACCAGCAGGCCGGGGGGGATTGAGACCCAGTACTTC
TRBD2	many	TRBJ2-5	TRBV15	CATSAPPGLAELRGETQYF	TGTGCCACCAGCGCCCCTCCGGGACTAGCGGAACTCAGGGGGGAGACCCAGTACTTC
-	-	TRBJ1-2	TRBV20-1	CSAPSLQISYGYTF	TGCAGTGCTCCGAGCCTACAGATCTCCTATGGCTACACCTTC
-	few	TRBJ2-5	TRBV28	CASDSGGRGPQETQYF	TGTGCCAGCGATTCCGGGGGGCGGGGCCCTCAAGAGACCCAGTACTTC